The sequence of this T cell receptor beta chain was determined in a study of identifying expanded T cells in peripheral blood. The V gene's germline CDR1 is SQVTM and CDR2 ANQGSEA. The V and J ends lost 7 bases and 1 base, in that order; junction bases with no gene match: 5. This CDR3 is built from 13 residues. TCRdb keeps only in-frame clones here, not all; method: immunoSEQ multiplex PCR. The sample shows 83,000 or so clones, about nine tenths of them seen only once. General observations from the study: Across healthy donors, higher total template counts meant significantly greater roughly two-week count variance. Differentially abundant clones: around 1.2 between replicates, 16.4 at about 13 days, approximately 18 at four.

This clone has more than one count but fewer than ten. As yet, its antigen is unknown. During the collection period, no donor immune events like infections were recorded. The source is a person aged 18 to 75 in good health. Material for sequencing was blood. This chain links TRBV29-1 with TRBJ2-3; 7 nucleotides align to TRBD2. This CDR3 reads CSARGGGTDTQYF. The CDR3 DNA reads as TGCAGCGCCCGGGGAGGGGGCACAGATACGCAGTATTTT.